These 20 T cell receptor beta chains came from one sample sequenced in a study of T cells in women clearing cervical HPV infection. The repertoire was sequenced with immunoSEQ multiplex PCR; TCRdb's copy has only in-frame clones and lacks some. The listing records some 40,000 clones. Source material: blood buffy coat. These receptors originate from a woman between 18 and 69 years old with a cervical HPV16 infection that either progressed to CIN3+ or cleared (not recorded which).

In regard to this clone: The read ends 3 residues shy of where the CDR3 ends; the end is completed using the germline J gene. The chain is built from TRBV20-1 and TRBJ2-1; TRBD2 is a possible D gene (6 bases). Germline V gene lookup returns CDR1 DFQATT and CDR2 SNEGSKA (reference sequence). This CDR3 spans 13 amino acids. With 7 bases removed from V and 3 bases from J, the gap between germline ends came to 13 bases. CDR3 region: CSVSGSYYNEQFF. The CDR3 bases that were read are TGCAGTGTCAGCGGGTCATACTACAATGAG.

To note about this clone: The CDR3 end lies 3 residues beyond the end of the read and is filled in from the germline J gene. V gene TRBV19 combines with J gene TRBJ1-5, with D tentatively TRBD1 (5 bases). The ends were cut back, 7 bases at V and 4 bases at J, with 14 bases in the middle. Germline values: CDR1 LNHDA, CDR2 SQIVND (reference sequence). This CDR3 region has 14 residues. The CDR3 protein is CASMGGLVNQPQHF. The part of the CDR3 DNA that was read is TGTGCCAGTATGGGGGGACTGGTGAATCAGCCC.

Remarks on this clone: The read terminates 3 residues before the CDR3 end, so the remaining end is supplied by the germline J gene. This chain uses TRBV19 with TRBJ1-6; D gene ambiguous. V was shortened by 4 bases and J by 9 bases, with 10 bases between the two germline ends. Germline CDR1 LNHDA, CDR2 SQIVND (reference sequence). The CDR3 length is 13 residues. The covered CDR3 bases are TGTGCCAGTAGTAACGGGGTTGGTTCACCC. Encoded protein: CASSNGVGSP. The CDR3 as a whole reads CASSNGVGSPLHF.

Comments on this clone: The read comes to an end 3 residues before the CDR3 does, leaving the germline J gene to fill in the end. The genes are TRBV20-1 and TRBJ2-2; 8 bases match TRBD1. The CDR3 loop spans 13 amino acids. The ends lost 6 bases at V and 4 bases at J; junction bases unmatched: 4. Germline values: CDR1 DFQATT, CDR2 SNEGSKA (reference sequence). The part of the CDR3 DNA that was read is TGCAGTGCGAGCAGGGGGCGCACCGGGGAG. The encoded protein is CSASRGRTGE. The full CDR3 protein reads CSASRGRTGELFF.

The part of the CDR3 DNA that was read is TGTGCCAGTAGTATCCGCTACAGCTCCTACGAC. This gives the protein CASSIRYSSYD. The whole CDR3 protein reads CASSIRYSSYDYTF. The rearrangement uses TRBV19 and TRBJ1-2; D gene ambiguous. The DNA ends 3 residues before the CDR3 does, and the rest of the CDR3 is filled in from the germline J gene. CDR1 LNHDA and CDR2 SQIVND come from the germline V gene (reference sequence). The CDR3 spans 14 residues.

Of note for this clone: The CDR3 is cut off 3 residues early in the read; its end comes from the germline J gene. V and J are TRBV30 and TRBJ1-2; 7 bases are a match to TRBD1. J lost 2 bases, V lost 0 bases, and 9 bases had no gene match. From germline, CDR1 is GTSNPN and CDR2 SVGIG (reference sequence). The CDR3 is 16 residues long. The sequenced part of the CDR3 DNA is TGTGCCTGGAGTGTACGTGCAGGGGGGCCCAACTATGGC. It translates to CAWSVRAGGPNYG. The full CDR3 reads CAWSVRAGGPNYGYTF.

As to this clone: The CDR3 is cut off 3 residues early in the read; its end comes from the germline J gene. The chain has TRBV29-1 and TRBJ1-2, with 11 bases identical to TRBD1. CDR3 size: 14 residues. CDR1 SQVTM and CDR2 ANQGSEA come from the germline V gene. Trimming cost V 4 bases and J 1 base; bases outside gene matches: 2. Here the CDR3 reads CSVGDRGYNYGYTF. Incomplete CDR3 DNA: TGCAGCGTTGGGGACAGGGGGTATAACTATGGC.

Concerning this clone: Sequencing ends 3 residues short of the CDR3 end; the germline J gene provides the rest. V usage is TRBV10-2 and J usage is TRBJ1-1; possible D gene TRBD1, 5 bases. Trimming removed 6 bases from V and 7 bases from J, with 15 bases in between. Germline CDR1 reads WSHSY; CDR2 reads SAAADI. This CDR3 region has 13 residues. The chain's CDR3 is CASSGGDRREAFF. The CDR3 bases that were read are TGCGCCAGCAGCGGGGGAGACAGACGTGAA.

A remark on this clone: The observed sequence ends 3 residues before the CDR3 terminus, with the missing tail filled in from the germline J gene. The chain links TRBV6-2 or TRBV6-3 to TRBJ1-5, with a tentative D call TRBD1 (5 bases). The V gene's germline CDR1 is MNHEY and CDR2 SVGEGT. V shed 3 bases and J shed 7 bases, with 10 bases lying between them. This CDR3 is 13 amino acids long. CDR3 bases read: TGTGCCAGCAGTTATGGAGGGGCGCAGCCC. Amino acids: CASSYGGAQP. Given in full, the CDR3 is CASSYGGAQPQHF.

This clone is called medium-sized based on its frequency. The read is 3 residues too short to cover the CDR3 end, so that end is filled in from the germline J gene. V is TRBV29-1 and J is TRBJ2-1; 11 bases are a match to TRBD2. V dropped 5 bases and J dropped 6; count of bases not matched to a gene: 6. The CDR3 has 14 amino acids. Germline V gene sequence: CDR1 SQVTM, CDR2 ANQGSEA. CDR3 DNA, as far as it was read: TGCAGCGTTTCAGTAGCGGGGGGGCCCAATGAG. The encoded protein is CSVSVAGGPNE. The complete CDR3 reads CSVSVAGGPNEQFF.

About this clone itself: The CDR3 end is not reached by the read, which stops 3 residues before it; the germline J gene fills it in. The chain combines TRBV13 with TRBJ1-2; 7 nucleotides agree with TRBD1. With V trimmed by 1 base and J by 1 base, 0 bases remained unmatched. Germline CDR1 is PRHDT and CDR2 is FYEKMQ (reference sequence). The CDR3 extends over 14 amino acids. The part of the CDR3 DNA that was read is TGTGCCAGCAGCTTAGACAGGGGTAACTATGGC. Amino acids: CASSLDRGNYG. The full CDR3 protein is CASSLDRGNYGYTF. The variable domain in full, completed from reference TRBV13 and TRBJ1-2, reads AAGVIQSPRHLIKEKRETATLKCYPIPRHDTVYWYQQGPGQDPQFLISFYEKMQSDKGSIPDRFSAQQFSDYHSELNMSSLELGDSALYFCASSLDRGNYGYTFGSGTRLTVV.

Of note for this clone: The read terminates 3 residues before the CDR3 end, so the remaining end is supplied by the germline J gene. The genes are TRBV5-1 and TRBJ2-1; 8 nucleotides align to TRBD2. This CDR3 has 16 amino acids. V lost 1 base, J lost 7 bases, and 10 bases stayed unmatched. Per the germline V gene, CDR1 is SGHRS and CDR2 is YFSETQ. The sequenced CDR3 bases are TGCGCCAGCAGCTTGCTACTAGCGGTTGAACTAAATGAG. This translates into CASSLLLAVELNE. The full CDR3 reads CASSLLLAVELNEQFF.

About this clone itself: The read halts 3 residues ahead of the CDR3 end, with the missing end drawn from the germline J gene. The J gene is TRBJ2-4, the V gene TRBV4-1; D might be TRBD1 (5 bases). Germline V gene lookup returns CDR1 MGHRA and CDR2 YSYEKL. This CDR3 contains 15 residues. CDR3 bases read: TGCGCCAGCAGCCAATTGACAGTTAGCTACTATGGT. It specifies CASSQLTVSYYG. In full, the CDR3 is CASSQLTVSYYGQYF.

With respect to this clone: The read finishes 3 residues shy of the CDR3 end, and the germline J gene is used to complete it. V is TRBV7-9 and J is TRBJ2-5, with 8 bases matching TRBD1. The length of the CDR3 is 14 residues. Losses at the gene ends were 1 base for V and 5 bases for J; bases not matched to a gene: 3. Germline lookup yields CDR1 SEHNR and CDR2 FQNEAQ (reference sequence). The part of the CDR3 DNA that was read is TGTGCCAGCAGCTTAGGGACAGGGATGGAGACC. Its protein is CASSLGTGMET. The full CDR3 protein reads CASSLGTGMETQYF.

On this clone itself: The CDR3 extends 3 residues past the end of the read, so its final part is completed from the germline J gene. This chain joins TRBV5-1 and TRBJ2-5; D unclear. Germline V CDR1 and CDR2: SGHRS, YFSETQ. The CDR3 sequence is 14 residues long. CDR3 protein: CASSLLSSTDTQYF. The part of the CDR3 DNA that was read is TGCGCCAGCAGCTTGTTGTCAAGCACAGATACC.

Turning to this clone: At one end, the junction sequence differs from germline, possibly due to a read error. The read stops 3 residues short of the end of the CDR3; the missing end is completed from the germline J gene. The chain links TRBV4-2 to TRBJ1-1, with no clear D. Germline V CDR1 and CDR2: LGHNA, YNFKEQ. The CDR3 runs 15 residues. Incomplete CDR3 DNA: TGCGCCAGCAGCCAAGTGGCCGGGGTGGACACTGAA. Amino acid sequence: CASSQVAGVDTE. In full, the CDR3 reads CASSQVAGVDTEAFF.

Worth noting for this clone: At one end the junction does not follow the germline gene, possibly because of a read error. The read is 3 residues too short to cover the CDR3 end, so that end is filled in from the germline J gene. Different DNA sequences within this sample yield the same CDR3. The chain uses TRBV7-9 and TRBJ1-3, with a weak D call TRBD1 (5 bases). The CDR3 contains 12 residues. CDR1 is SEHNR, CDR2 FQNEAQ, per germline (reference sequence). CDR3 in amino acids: CASSLRGNTIYF. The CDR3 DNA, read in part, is TGTGCCAGCAGCTTGAGGGGAAACACA.

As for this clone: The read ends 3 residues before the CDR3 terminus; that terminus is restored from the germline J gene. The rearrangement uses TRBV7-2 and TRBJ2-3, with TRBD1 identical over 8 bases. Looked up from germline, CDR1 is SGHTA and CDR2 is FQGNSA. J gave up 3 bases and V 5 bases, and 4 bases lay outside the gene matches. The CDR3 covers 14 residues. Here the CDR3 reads CASSAWTGTDTQYF. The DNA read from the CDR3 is TGTGCCAGCAGCGCGTGGACAGGGACAGATACG. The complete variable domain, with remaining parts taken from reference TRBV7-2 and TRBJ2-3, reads GAGVSQSPSNKVTEKGKDVELRCDPISGHTALYWYRQSLGQGLEFLIYFQGNSAPDKSGLPSDRFSAERTGGSVSTLTIQRTQQEDSAVYLCASSAWTGTDTQYFGPGTRLTVL.

The DNA read from the CDR3 is TGCAGTGCCCTACGCGGGACAGCCTCCTACGAG. This translates into CSALRGTASYE. The full CDR3 protein reads CSALRGTASYEQYF. The chain employs TRBV20-1 and TRBJ2-7, with D possibly being TRBD1 (7 bases). From the germline J gene comes the end of the CDR3, since the read stops 3 residues before it. The germline gives CDR1 DFQATT, CDR2 SNEGSKA (reference sequence). V gave up 6 bases and J gave up 0 bases, with 15 bases separating them. This CDR3 is built from 14 residues.

The CDR3 loop is CASSHDRDRDYDYTF. Incomplete CDR3 DNA: TGTGCCAGCAGTCATGATCGGGACAGAGACTACGAC. The chain couples TRBV28 to TRBJ1-2, with TRBD1 matching over 7 bases. The read comes to an end 3 residues before the CDR3 does, leaving the germline J gene to fill in the end. CDR1 and CDR2 from the germline V gene are MDHEN and SYDVKM. There are 15 residues in the CDR3.